This record covers a single T cell receptor beta chain. Its antigen remains unidentified. One base away there is no much larger clone; base qualities are not given. These data originate in a study of cytomegalovirus exposure and HLA in healthy donors (dated by TCRdb to about 2017). General notes on the study: An earlier analysis of 550 to 700 of the donors reported roughly 300 Gb of sequence data and 120 million or so unique TCR beta sequences from roughly 180 million T cells. A later genetic analysis used genome-wide SNP genotypes for about 60% of the roughly 700 donors, treating that subset as a discovery cohort. Using immunosequencing, the study profiled T cell repertoires from about 620 subjects and related those repertoires to cytomegalovirus serostatus. An earlier analysis of 587 of the donors applied high-throughput TCR beta sequencing to assess whether each TCR beta V gene segment acted as functional or pseudogenic. A handful of DR-DQ haplotypes were treated as single units for association and clustering because of strong linkage in the cohort. Class I and class II HLA loci were covered by the typing at four-digit resolution. Besides the first cohort of approximately 710 subjects, a separate validation cohort made up of around 120 different subjects was used. In a later analysis, previously published TCR beta repertoires from 550 to 700 donors were re-analyzed and high-resolution HLA genotyping was added so that TCR occurrence patterns could be studied. Every repertoire in the discovery cohort had been generated on one and the same sequencing platform. Roughly 300 gigabases of sequencing data and tens of millions of unique TCR sequences made up an early release that covered fewer than 650 HLA-typed donors. Of the approximately 400 genotyped donors, 80% to 90% were placed in the genetic ancestry cluster associated with self-reported Caucasian donors. Across about 370 genotyped donors of the cohort, an average of about 220,000 unique TCR beta nucleotide sequences per donor were sequenced, and roughly 20% of those sequences were non-productive. Rather than drawing on any new phenotypic data, the later analysis identified candidate immune exposures from TCR beta sequences and the way those sequences occurred across donors. Donor age, sex, ethnicity and CMV serostatus were compiled together with the repertoire data. To predict cytomegalovirus infection status, the study brought together high-throughput TCR immunosequencing, statistical association of individual TCRs with disease status, and machine learning. The number of typed donors differed by locus: about 620-630 for A, B, C, DRB1 and DQB1; 500 to 550 for DQA1; about 600 for DPA1; and some 470 for DPB1. The study aimed to test whether cataloging public T cell receptors could reveal signatures of past pathogen exposure.

Measured from the cysteine to the phenylalanine, the CDR3 is 13 residues long. Only the CDR3 DNA is retained, 39 bases long and in frame from the first base. Trimming costs V 4 bases and J 4 bases, and their ends lie 9 bases apart. Per the germline V gene, WSHSY is the CDR1 and SAAADI is the CDR2. The cohort was made up of about 670 healthy bone marrow donors. All cohort members were sampled while nominally healthy, although unrecorded immune exposures were likely present. The donor was CMV seronegative and was included in the group of under 450 seronegative cohort members. Every donor gave a peripheral blood sample, and the peripheral blood mononuclear cells from that sample were used for TCR beta sequencing. The Qiagen DNeasy Blood Extraction Kit was used to extract genomic DNA from the blood cell samples. Library prep was done by the immunoSEQ multiplex PCR assay. The multiplex PCR relied on a mix of 60 forward primers for TCR Vbeta segments and 13 reverse primers for TCR Jbeta segments. A multiplex PCR assay on genomic DNA amplified the CDR3 region of rearranged TCR beta genes. On the Illumina HiSeq System, the amplified TCR beta libraries were sequenced as 87-base-pair reads. Per the authors' processing: A later analysis counted approximately 76 million unique TCR beta chains across the 550 to 800 repertoires, and roughly 11 million of these chains were shared by at least two donors. To remove PCR and sequencing errors, raw reads were error-corrected and collapsed into unique sequences using a nearest-neighbor algorithm that merged closely related sequences. To assign V, D and J gene segments, CDR3 sequences were aligned to IMGT reference sequences. For a sequence to be retained, a match of at least six nucleotides to both a V gene segment and a J gene segment was required. A rearrangement was called productive if the CDR3 had no stop codons and remained in frame with V and J, and every other rearrangement was called non-productive. CDR3 was defined by IMGT convention, running from the second conserved V-encoded cysteine to the conserved J-encoded phenylalanine. Sequences without an unambiguous match to a single V gene segment were excluded from the earlier analysis of approximately 560 of the donors. In an earlier analysis of several hundred of the donors, V segments were called functional above 56.7% productive rearrangements and were called segregating when the between-donor standard deviation exceeded 5%. A statistical classification framework was built to diagnose cytomegalovirus status from the catalog of TCR beta chain sequences. V and J gene assignment, in a later analysis, came from comparing TCR nucleotide sequences with IMGT/GENE-DB human TR gene sequences. In a later analysis, CDR3 sequences and most-parsimonious VDJ recombination scenarios were assigned using the TCRdist pipeline. In a later analysis, each TCR beta chain was defined by its CDR3 amino acid sequence together with its V-gene family, and reads lacking a unique V-gene family were excluded. In a later analysis, some 600 highly shared, low-generation-probability nucleotide sequences were removed to address suspected cross-contamination and a sequencing artifact. A later analysis calculated a clonal expansion index for each public chain from normalized within-repertoire ranks of inferred template counts. In a later analysis, generation probabilities were computed with a VDJ recombination model fitted to out-of-frame rearrangements, and the resulting probabilities were checked against IGoR. In a later analysis, TCR-TCR, TCR-HLA and TCR-CMV co-occurrence was scored with hypergeometric tests, and a repertoire-size bias correction was applied to TCR pairs. False discovery rates were estimated in a later analysis by permuting HLA or CMV assignments 20 times. In a later analysis, co-occurring TCRs were grouped using DBSCAN, with TCRdist sequence similarity added in when clustering inside HLA-allele-positive subsets. For co-occurrence clustering, repertoires with fewer than 30,000 or more than 120,000 public chains were excluded, along with roughly five repertoires with anomalous nucleotide sharing. Sourced from immuneACCESS, this table was stored by TCRdb with only in-frame sequences that have V and J called. A share of the clones is absent; for the studies checked, an unresolved V gene accounts for under half, and the remainder has no known explanation. The DNA was the basis for D and trimming; V, J and clone size are from that table. The sample includes approximately 200,000 clones, with 82% observed a single time. The top ten constitute 0.08% to 0.1% of the sample.

The paper's findings and limits, for the study overall: A group of highly shared sequence variants was considered likely to be a technical artifact of the sequencing pipeline. Correlated functional status among segregating V segments might reflect linkage disequilibrium, but an unknown experimental factor could not be ruled out. In vitro tests confirmed that a few of the cytomegalovirus-associated TCR beta chains recognize cytomegalovirus antigens. The study listed 164 TCR beta chains as associated with cytomegalovirus. Most CMV-associated TCR beta chains appeared to be HLA-restricted in a later analysis, and the HLA associations seemed to be driven largely by CMV exposure. Sequencing depth was assumed to be roughly uniform across donors in the presence/absence analyses, though that assumption may not hold. A later analysis associated 17,000 or so TCR beta sequences with specific HLA alleles at a false discovery rate of 0.05. A further reported finding was that TCR beta sequences accurately predicted the HLA-A and HLA-B alleles for most subjects in the first cohort. Some IMGT-functional V segments, including TRBV6-2 and TRBV6-3, could not be told apart with the 87-base-pair reads, so those segments were excluded. Because HLA typing was unavailable for some donors at each locus, only the typed subset was used in association tests. A later analysis found that TCR association rates varied across HLA loci, with DRB1 alleles showing the most associated TCRs and HLA-C alleles the fewest. According to the authors, the approach could potentially be generalized to other disease states and immunological phenotypes. V-gene and J-gene trimming of TCR beta chains was associated with a missense DCLRE1C variant in a later genetic analysis, and the association was replicated in an independent cohort. According to a later genetic analysis, donors in an Asian-associated ancestry cluster had fewer N-insertions in productive TCRs than the approximately 650-donor mean. In a later analysis, several top co-occurrence clusters were reported to appear linked to parvovirus B19, influenza, CMV and Epstein-Barr virus. A later analysis found that HLA-associated TCR beta chains were more clonally expanded and had lower generation probabilities than equally common non-associated chains. In an earlier analysis of some 640 of the donors, most TCR beta V segments were observed in productive rearrangements about 90% or about 30% of the time, broadly matching IMGT annotations. The earlier analysis of approximately 590 of the donors excluded approximately 17 rarely observed V segments, including chromosome 9 orphons, because counts were too low. Most TCR sequences were seen in very few donors, while some public TCRs were found in many individuals. This cohort had only TCR beta chains sequenced, and the lack of alpha or paired-chain data limited which features could be detected. The only immune exposure information available for the cohort was CMV serostatus. Assigning TCR associations to individual alleles was difficult when HLA alleles, especially DR and DQ, strongly co-occurred. The classifier was reported to diagnose cytomegalovirus status with high specificity and sensitivity in both the original and validation cohorts.

Sequencing used PBMCs. The sequence is built from TRBV10-2 and TRBJ2-3, with a tentative D gene TRBD2 over 6 matching bases. This TCR came from a boy aged 2 to 9 in good health and CMV-seronegative. The CDR3 here reads CASSGGEADTQYF. The DNA sequence is as follows: TGCGCCAGCAGTGGCGGGGAAGCAGATACGCAGTATTTT.